This record looks at one T cell receptor beta chain sequence and its context. The data stem from a study of T cell changes during pregnancy in multiple sclerosis. Sequenced by immunoSEQ multiplex PCR; TCRdb stores in-frame clones only, minus some. Here the sample spans some 30,000 clones, 90% being singletons. The germline V gene has CDR1 SGHNT and CDR2 YYREEE (reference sequence). CDR3 length equals 14 residues. V gave up 2 bases and J gave up 0 bases; unmatched junction bases: 2. Here the sequenced sample was CD8+ T cells from peripheral blood mononuclear cells, taken in the second trimester of pregnancy. The rearrangement links TRBV5-4 to TRBJ2-7; TRBD1 agrees at 7 bases. The receptor was derived from a female donor with multiple sclerosis, enrolled in a pregnancy study. The CDR3 bases are TGTGCCAGCAGCTTAAGGGACAGCTCCTACGAGCAGTACTTC. The encoded protein is CASSLRDSSYEQYF.